What follows are 29 T cell receptor beta chains derived from one specimen sequenced in a study of blood T cell repertoires in COVID-19. Profiling relied on immunoSEQ multiplex PCR, and the TCRdb table lists in-frame clones only, not all of them. The sample has 63,000 or so clones; approximately 80% are singletons. The sequencing sample was made of peripheral blood. These receptors came from a man at least 80 years old with active COVID-19.

V usage is TRBV5-1 and J usage is TRBJ1-1; 7 bases align to TRBD1. With V trimmed by 4 bases and J by 4 bases, 7 bases remained unmatched. CDR3 length equals 14 residues. CDR1 is SGHRS and CDR2 is YFSETQ in the germline V gene. CDR3 loop: CASSQTGRITEAFF. DNA for the CDR3: TGCGCCAGCAGCCAGACAGGGAGGATCACTGAAGCTTTCTTT.

The chain carries TRBV28 and TRBJ1-2, with 9 bases lining up with TRBD1. CDR1 and CDR2 from the germline V gene are MDHEN and SYDVKM. CDR3 length: 15 amino acids. Trimming took 4 bases from V and 7 from J; bases not matched to a gene: 10. The DNA for the CDR3 is TGTGCCAGCAGTTCAACATCGACAGGGGGGATTGGCTACACCTTC. Encoded protein: CASSSTSTGGIGYTF.

This clone occurred once. The rearrangement joins TRBV7-9 to TRBJ1-1; no definite D call. V lost 2 bases to trimming and J lost 0 bases, with 4 bases between them. There are 13 residues in the CDR3. CDR1 is SEHNR and CDR2 is FQNEAQ in the germline V gene (reference sequence). In DNA, the CDR3 is TGTGCCAGCAGCTTACCAGTGAACACTGAAGCTTTCTTT. Amino acids: CASSLPVNTEAFF.

This chain connects TRBV5-1 to TRBJ2-7; 7 nucleotides line up with TRBD2. Germline V gene sequence: CDR1 SGHRS, CDR2 YFSETQ. The CDR3 spans 15 residues. V lost 5 bases, J lost 3 bases, and 11 bases stayed unmatched. This CDR3 reads CASSSSASGIYEQYF. The CDR3 bases are TGCGCCAGCAGTTCATCGGCTAGCGGTATCTACGAGCAGTACTTC.

The chain employs TRBV7-2 and TRBJ2-1; 9 nucleotides line up with TRBD2. V was pared by 5 bases and J by 7 bases, with 15 bases of the junction left unmatched. Germline V gene data show CDR1 as SGHTA and CDR2 as FQGNSA. CDR3 size: 17 residues. The CDR3 nucleotides are TGTGCCAGCAGCCCTAACTCCGGGACTAGCTATAGTAATGAGCAGTTCTTC. Translated: CASSPNSGTSYSNEQFF.

This rearrangement joins TRBV2 to TRBJ2-7; TRBD1 matches 10 bases. CDR1 is SNHLY, CDR2 FYNNEI, per germline. V lost 6 bases to trimming and J lost 2 bases; unmatched junction nucleotides: 7. This CDR3 has 15 residues. This chain's CDR3 is CASRSAGTGAYEQYF. The CDR3 nucleotides are TGTGCCAGCAGATCCGCCGGGACAGGGGCCTACGAGCAGTACTTC.

This chain connects TRBV7-2 to TRBJ1-4; 12 nucleotides match TRBD1. CDR3 length equals 16 residues. With 1 base clipped from V and 6 bases from J, the junction kept 3 bases outside the gene matches. The V gene's germline CDR1 is SGHTA and CDR2 FQGNSA. The CDR3 protein is CASSLGDRGLHEKLFF. The DNA of the CDR3 is TGTGCCAGCAGCTTAGGGGACAGGGGGCTTCATGAAAAACTGTTTTTT. Full variable domain (remainder filled in from reference TRBV7-2 and TRBJ1-4): GAGVSQSPSNKVTEKGKDVELRCDPISGHTALYWYRQSLGQGLEFLIYFQGNSAPDKSGLPSDRFSAERTGGSVSTLTIQRTQQEDSAVYLCASSLGDRGLHEKLFFGSGTQLSVL.

The rearrangement links TRBV7-9 to TRBJ2-3; 8 bases align to TRBD2. Germline loops: CDR1 SEHNR, CDR2 FQNEAQ (reference sequence). The CDR3 contains 15 residues. The trim removed 5 bases at V and 7 bases at J, leaving 11 bases unmatched. CDR3 in amino acids: CASSPPFRGGNTQYF. The CDR3 DNA reads TGTGCCAGCAGCCCCCCCTTCCGGGGGGGTAATACGCAGTATTTT.

The gene calls are TRBV11-2 and TRBJ2-3; maybe TRBD1 (6 bases). V was cut by 6 bases and J by 4 bases, with 17 bases left in between. Looked up from germline, CDR1 is SGHAT and CDR2 is FQNNGV. The CDR3 length is 15 residues. The CDR3 DNA follows: TGTGCCAGCAGACGGTATCAGGGGCAGGCAGATACGCAGTATTTT. It yields the protein CASRRYQGQADTQYF.

This sequence joins TRBV9 and TRBJ1-2; 10 bases map to TRBD1. V shed 4 bases, J shed 4 bases, and the junction held 7 bases outside the gene matches. The CDR3 spans 15 residues. Per the germline V gene, CDR1 is SGDLS and CDR2 is YYNGEE. CDR3: CASSPGTGVTYGYTF. CDR3 coding DNA: TGTGCCAGCAGCCCCGGGACAGGGGTTACCTATGGCTACACCTTC.

The chain combines TRBV6-6 with TRBJ2-7; 12 bases line up with TRBD1. Germline V lookup: CDR1 MNHNY, CDR2 SVGAGI (reference sequence). The ends lost 10 bases at V and 5 bases at J; junction bases unmatched: 6. The CDR3 runs 13 residues. As DNA, the CDR3 is TGTGCCATTGGGACAGGGGGCTTCAACGAGCAGTACTTC. This encodes CAIGTGGFNEQYF.

The chain couples TRBV4-1 to TRBJ2-7; no reliable D call. This CDR3 has 15 amino acids. Trimming took 2 bases from V and 4 from J, leaving 15 bases between them. The germline V gene has CDR1 MGHRA and CDR2 YSYEKL. CDR3 protein: CASSQTPATVYEQYF. Written as DNA, the CDR3 is TGCGCCAGCAGCCAAACCCCCGCAACAGTTTACGAGCAGTACTTC.

This chain joins TRBV28 and TRBJ1-2; D is possibly TRBD1 (5 bases). V was shortened by 5 bases and J by 5 bases, with 21 bases between the two germline ends. The CDR3 loop spans 16 amino acids. The germline V gene encodes CDR1 MDHEN and CDR2 SYDVKM. The CDR3 spells CASSPGAAGWGYGYTF. The CDR3 DNA reads as TGTGCCAGCAGTCCGGGAGCGGCAGGGTGGGGTTATGGCTACACCTTC.

V gene TRBV19 combines with J gene TRBJ1-2; 8 nucleotides align to TRBD1. Germline trimming cut 7 bases from V and 3 bases from J; bases unmatched to any gene: 10. The length of the CDR3 is 15 residues. Germline V gives CDR1 LNHDA, CDR2 SQIVND (reference sequence). CDR3: CASTKGAGGDYGYTF. The DNA of the CDR3 is TGTGCCAGTACCAAGGGGGCAGGGGGCGACTATGGCTACACCTTC.

In its sample, this clone was seen a few times. The V gene is TRBV19, the J gene TRBJ2-6, with D maybe TRBD1 (6 bases). Trimming took off 4 bases at V and 0 bases at J, with 19 bases between the two ends. The CDR3 is 19 amino acids. Germline V gene lookup returns CDR1 LNHDA and CDR2 SQIVND (reference sequence). As DNA, the CDR3 is TGTGCCAGTAGTACCAGGACAGCCTTTATAGACTCTGGGGCCAACGTCCTGACTTTC. Translating it yields CASSTRTAFIDSGANVLTF.

The V gene is TRBV20-1, the J gene TRBJ1-3; TRBD1 matches at 7 bases. The germline gives CDR1 DFQATT, CDR2 SNEGSKA (reference sequence). V lost 3 bases to trimming and J lost 4 bases; unmatched junction nucleotides: 12. CDR3 length equals 16 residues. The CDR3 is CSASDSGGSQGNTIYF. CDR3 sequence (DNA): TGCAGTGCTAGTGATTCAGGGGGTTCTCAAGGAAACACCATATATTTT.

CDR3 loop: CASSVVADSYNEQFF. In DNA form, the CDR3 reads TGTGCCAGCAGCGTCGTCGCGGACTCCTACAATGAGCAGTTCTTC. The chain employs TRBV6-5 and TRBJ2-1; D is unclear. V gave up 6 bases and J gave up 0 bases, with 12 bases separating them. Germline assignment: CDR1 MNHEY and CDR2 SVGAGI. The CDR3 consists of 15 residues.

J is TRBJ2-1 and V is TRBV7-9; 9 nucleotides agree with TRBD1. The CDR3 extends over 15 amino acids. The germline gives CDR1 SEHNR, CDR2 FQNEAQ (reference sequence). Trimming removed 1 base from V and 3 bases from J; junction bases left unmatched: 1. In DNA form, the CDR3 reads TGTGCCAGCAGCTTAGGGGGACAGGGCTACAATGAGCAGTTCTTC. This encodes CASSLGGQGYNEQFF.

This clone has a handful of counts. The chain joins TRBV7-9 to TRBJ1-6; D is perhaps TRBD1 (6 bases). This CDR3 contains 14 residues. Germline CDR1 SEHNR, CDR2 FQNEAQ (reference sequence). The ends were cut back, 4 bases at V and 6 bases at J, with 10 bases in the middle. Written as DNA, the CDR3 is TGTGCCAGCAGCTATACGGACAGTAATTCACCCCTCCACTTT. This codes for CASSYTDSNSPLHF.

This clone has just one count. This chain uses TRBV7-9 with TRBJ2-2; D might be TRBD2 (6 bases). The CDR3 extends over 16 amino acids. Per germline, CDR1 SEHNR and CDR2 FQNEAQ (reference sequence). Trimming cost V 0 bases and J 0 bases, with 8 bases left between them. The CDR3 DNA follows: TGTGCCAGCAGCTTAGCCGGGGGATCGAACACCGGGGAGCTGTTTTTT. Protein sequence: CASSLAGGSNTGELFF.

The gene calls are TRBV15 and TRBJ2-1, with a possible D match to TRBD2 (5 bases). Germline assignment: CDR1 LNHNV and CDR2 YYDKDF (reference sequence). Trimming left V 3 bases short and J 4 bases short, with 7 bases between. This CDR3 spans 13 amino acids. The CDR3 DNA reads as TGTGCCACCAGCAGTCGACTATACAATGAGCAGTTCTTC. Translation gives CATSSRLYNEQFF.

The rearrangement uses TRBV28 and TRBJ1-4; 9 bases map to TRBD1. After removal of 5 bases from V and 3 bases from J, the junction contained 13 bases not matched to a gene. Germline V lookup: CDR1 MDHEN, CDR2 SYDVKM. The CDR3 spans 18 residues. CDR3 residues: CASSTSGTGSMANEKLFF. DNA of the CDR3: TGTGCCAGCAGTACCTCCGGGACAGGGTCGATGGCTAATGAAAAACTGTTTTTT.

The chain uses TRBV4-3 and TRBJ2-7; 7 nucleotides agree with TRBD1. Germline V lookup: CDR1 LGHNA, CDR2 YSLEER. This CDR3 contains 16 residues. V was clipped by 0 bases and J by 4 bases; unmatched bases: 9. This CDR3 reads CASSQDVTGAFYEQYF. In nucleotides, the CDR3 is TGCGCCAGCAGCCAAGATGTCACAGGGGCTTTTTACGAGCAGTACTTC.

This clone was recorded a few times. The J gene is TRBJ1-2, the V gene TRBV6-5; perhaps TRBD1 as D (5 bases). Germline loops: CDR1 MNHEY, CDR2 SVGAGI. V lost 6 bases to trimming and J lost 4 bases, with 9 bases between them. The CDR3 length is 12 residues. This CDR3 is CASSSGIYGYTF. In DNA, the CDR3 is TGTGCCAGCAGCTCAGGGATCTATGGCTACACCTTC.

This chain uses TRBV7-2 with TRBJ2-1; 7 nucleotides line up with TRBD2. V shed 5 bases and J 7 bases; nucleotides not matched to a gene: 14. Per germline, CDR1 SGHTA and CDR2 FQGNSA. The CDR3 sequence is 16 residues long. CDR3 loop: CASSPLTSRMGNEQFF. The CDR3 DNA sequence: TGTGCCAGCAGCCCCCTGACTAGCCGGATGGGTAATGAGCAGTTCTTC.

The rearrangement joins TRBV5-1 to TRBJ2-2, with 9 nucleotides matching TRBD1. The CDR3 runs 16 residues. CDR1 is SGHRS and CDR2 is YFSETQ in the germline V gene. V lost 6 bases to trimming and J lost 0 bases; unmatched junction nucleotides: 6. The CDR3 DNA reads TGCGCCAGCAACCTCGGGGACAGGGCGAACACCGGGGAGCTGTTTTTT. As protein: CASNLGDRANTGELFF. The variable domain in full, with the rest retrieved from reference TRBV5-1 and TRBJ2-2, is KAGVTQTPRYLIKTRGQQVTLSCSPISGHRSVSWYQQTPGQGLQFLFEYFSETQRNKGNFPGRFSGRQFSNSRSEMNVSTLELGDSALYLCASNLGDRANTGELFFGEGSRLTVL.

This chain uses TRBV20-1 with TRBJ1-1; possibly TRBD1 for D (6 bases). The CDR3 is made up of 13 amino acids. Trimming took off 3 bases at V and 0 bases at J, with 8 bases between the two ends. Germline-derived CDR1 and CDR2 are DFQATT and SNEGSKA (reference sequence). The CDR3 DNA is TGCAGTGCTAGTAGGGACATGAACACTGAAGCTTTCTTT. It codes for CSASRDMNTEAFF.

The rearrangement uses TRBV18 and TRBJ2-3; 10 positions agree with TRBD2. The V gene's germline CDR1 is KGHSH and CDR2 LQKENI. Trimming removed 4 bases from V and 2 bases from J; junction bases left unmatched: 3. The CDR3 is 15 amino acids. The CDR3 sequence: CASSRTSGHTDTQYF. CDR3 DNA: TGTGCCAGCTCACGGACTAGCGGACACACAGATACGCAGTATTTT.

The V gene is TRBV4-3, the J gene TRBJ2-7, with D maybe TRBD1 (7 bases). Germline CDR1 reads LGHNA; CDR2 reads YSLEER. Trimming pared 1 base from V and 6 bases from J, leaving 19 bases between. This CDR3 spans 16 amino acids. CDR3 DNA: TGCGCCAGCAGCCAAGGAATGGAGGCAGGGGGGAGCGAGCAGTACTTC. Encoded protein: CASSQGMEAGGSEQYF.